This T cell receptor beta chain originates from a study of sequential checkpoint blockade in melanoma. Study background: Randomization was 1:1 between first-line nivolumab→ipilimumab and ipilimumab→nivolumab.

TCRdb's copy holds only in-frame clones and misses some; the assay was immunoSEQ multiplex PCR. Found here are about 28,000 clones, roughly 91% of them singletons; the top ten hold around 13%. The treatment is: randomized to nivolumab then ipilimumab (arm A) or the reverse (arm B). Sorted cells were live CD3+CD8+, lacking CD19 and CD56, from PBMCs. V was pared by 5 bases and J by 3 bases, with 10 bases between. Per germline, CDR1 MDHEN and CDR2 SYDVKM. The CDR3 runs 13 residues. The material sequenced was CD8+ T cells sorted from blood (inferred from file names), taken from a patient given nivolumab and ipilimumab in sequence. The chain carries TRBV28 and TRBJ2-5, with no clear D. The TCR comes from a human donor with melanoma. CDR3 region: CASSPTDEETQYF. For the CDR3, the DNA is TGTGCCAGCAGTCCCACAGACGAAGAGACCCAGTACTTC.